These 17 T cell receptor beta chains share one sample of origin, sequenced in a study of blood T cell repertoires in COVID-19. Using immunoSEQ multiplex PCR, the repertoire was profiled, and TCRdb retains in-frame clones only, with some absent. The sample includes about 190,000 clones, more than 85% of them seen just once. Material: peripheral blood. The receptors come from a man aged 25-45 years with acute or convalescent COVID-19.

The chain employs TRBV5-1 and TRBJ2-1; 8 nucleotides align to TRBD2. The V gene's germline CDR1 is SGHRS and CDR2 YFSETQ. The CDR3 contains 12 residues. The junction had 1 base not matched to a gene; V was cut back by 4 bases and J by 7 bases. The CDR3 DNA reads TGCGCCAGCAGCGCTAGCGGGAATGAGCAGTTCTTC. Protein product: CASSASGNEQFF. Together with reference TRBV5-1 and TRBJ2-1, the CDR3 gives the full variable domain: KAGVTQTPRYLIKTRGQQVTLSCSPISGHRSVSWYQQTPGQGLQFLFEYFSETQRNKGNFPGRFSGRQFSNSRSEMNVSTLELGDSALYLCASSASGNEQFFGPGTRLTVL.

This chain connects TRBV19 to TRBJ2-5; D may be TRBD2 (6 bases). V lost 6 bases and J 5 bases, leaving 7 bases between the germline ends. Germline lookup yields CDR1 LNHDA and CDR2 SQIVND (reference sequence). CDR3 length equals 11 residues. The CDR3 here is CASRRGETQYF. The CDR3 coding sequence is TGTGCCAGTAGGCGGGGTGAGACCCAGTACTTC.

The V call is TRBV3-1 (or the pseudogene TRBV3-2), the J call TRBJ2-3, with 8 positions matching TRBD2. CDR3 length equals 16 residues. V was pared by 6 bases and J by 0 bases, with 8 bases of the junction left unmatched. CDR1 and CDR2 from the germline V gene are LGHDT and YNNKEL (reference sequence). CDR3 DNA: TGTGCCAGCAGTCCCCAGCGGGGGACTAGCACAGATACGCAGTATTTT. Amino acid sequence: CASSPQRGTSTDTQYF.

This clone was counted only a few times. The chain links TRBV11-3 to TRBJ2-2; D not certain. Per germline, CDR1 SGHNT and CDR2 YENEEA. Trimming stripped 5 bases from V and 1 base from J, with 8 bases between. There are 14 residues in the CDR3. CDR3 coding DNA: TGTGCCAGCAGCCTTCGGGTGAACACCGGGGAGCTGTTTTTT. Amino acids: CASSLRVNTGELFF.

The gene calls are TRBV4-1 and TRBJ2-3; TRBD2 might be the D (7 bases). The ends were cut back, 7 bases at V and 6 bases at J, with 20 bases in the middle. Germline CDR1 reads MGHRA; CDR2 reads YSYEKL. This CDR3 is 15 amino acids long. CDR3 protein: CASTLGTGGPDTQYF. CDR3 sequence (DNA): TGCGCCAGCACCCTTGGAACGGGGGGCCCCGATACGCAGTATTTT.

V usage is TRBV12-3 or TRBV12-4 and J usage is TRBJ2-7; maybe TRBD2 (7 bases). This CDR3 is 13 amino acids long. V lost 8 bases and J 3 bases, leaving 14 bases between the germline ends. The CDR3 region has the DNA TGTGCCAGCGCTCGCGGGGGCTTCTACGAGCAGTACTTC. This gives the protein CASARGGFYEQYF.

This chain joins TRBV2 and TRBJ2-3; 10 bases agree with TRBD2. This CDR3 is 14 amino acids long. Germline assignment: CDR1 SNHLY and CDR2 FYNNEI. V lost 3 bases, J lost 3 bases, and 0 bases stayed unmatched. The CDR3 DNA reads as TGTGCCAGCAGTGAGGGACTAGCGACAGATACGCAGTATTTT. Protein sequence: CASSEGLATDTQYF.

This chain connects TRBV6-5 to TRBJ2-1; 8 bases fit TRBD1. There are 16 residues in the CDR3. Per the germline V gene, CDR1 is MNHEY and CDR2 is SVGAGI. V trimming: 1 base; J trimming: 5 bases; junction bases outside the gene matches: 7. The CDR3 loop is CASSYLGTGGDNEQFF. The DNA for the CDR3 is TGTGCCAGCAGTTACTTAGGGACAGGCGGCGACAATGAGCAGTTCTTC.

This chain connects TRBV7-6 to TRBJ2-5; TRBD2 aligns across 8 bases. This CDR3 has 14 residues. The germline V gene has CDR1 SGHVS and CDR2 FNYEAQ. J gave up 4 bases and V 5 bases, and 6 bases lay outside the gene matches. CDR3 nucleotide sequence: TGTGCCAGCAGCCGGGGGGGTCAGGGAGAGACCCAGTACTTC. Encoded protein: CASSRGGQGETQYF.

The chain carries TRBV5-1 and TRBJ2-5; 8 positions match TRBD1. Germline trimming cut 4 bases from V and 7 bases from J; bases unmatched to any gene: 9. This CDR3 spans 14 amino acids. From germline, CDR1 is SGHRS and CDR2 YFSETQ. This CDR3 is CASSLDRVFGTQYF. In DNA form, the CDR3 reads TGCGCCAGCAGCCTGGACAGGGTTTTTGGGACCCAGTACTTC.

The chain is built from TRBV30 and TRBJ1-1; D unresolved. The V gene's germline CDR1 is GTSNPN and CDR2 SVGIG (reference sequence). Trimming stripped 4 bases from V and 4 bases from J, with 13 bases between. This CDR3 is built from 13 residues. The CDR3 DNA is TGTGCCTGGACCGAAGACCGAGGCACTGAAGCTTTCTTT. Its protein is CAWTEDRGTEAFF.

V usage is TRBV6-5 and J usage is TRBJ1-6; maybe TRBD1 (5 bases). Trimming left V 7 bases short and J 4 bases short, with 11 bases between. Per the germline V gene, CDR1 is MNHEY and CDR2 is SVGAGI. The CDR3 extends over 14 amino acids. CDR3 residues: CASTSGLYNSPLHF. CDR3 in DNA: TGTGCCAGCACTTCGGGACTGTATAATTCACCCCTCCACTTT.

The DNA of the CDR3 is TGTGCCGGGGGACAGAAGAGCACAGATACGCAGTATTTT. As protein: CAGGQKSTDTQYF. This chain connects TRBV7-9 to TRBJ2-3; 7 nucleotides line up with TRBD1. The CDR3 has 13 amino acids. Unmatched junction bases numbered 5, after V lost 11 bases and J lost 0 bases. Per the germline V gene, CDR1 is SEHNR and CDR2 is FQNEAQ (reference sequence). Based on the CDR3 plus reference TRBV7-9 and TRBJ2-3, the full variable domain is DTGVSQNPRHKITKRGQNVTFRCDPISEHNRLYWYRQTLGQGPEFLTYFQNEAQLEKSRLLSDRFSAERPKGSFSTLEIQRTEQGDSAMYLCAGGQKSTDTQYFGPGTRLTVL.

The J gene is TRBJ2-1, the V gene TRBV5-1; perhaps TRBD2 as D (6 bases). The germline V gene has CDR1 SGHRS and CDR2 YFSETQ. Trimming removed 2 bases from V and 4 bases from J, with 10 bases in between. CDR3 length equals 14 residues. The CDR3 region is CASSLGGIYNEQFF. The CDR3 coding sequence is TGCGCCAGCAGCTTAGGCGGGATATACAATGAGCAGTTCTTC. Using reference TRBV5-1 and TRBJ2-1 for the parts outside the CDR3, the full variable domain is KAGVTQTPRYLIKTRGQQVTLSCSPISGHRSVSWYQQTPGQGLQFLFEYFSETQRNKGNFPGRFSGRQFSNSRSEMNVSTLELGDSALYLCASSLGGIYNEQFFGPGTRLTVL.

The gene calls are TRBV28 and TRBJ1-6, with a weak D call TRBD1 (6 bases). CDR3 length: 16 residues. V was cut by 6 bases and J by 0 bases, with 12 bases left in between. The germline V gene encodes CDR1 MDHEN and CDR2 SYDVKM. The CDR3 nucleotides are TGTGCCAGCAGAGGGGGGGGGAGCTCCTATAATTCACCCCTCCACTTT. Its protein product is CASRGGGSSYNSPLHF.

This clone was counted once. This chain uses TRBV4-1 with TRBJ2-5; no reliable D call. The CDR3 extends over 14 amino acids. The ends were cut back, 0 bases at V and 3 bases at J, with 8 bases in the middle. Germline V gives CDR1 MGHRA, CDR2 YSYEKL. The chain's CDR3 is CASSQDFLEETQYF. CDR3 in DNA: TGCGCCAGCAGCCAAGATTTTCTTGAAGAGACCCAGTACTTC.

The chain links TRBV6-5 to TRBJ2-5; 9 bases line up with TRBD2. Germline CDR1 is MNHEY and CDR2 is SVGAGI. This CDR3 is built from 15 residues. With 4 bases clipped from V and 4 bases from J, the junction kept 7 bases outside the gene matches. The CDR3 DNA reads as TGTGCCAGCAGTTCCAGCGGGGGGAGTTTAGAGACCCAGTACTTC. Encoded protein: CASSSSGGSLETQYF.